This TCR beta chain emerged from a study of Ad26.COV2.S vaccination and SARS-CoV-2 variants. Overall study findings and caveats: Vaccinees and placebo recipients showed similar non-spike TCR breadth.

The treatment here: some 20 received Ad26.COV2.S at low or high dose, single or two shots; about five received placebo; per-sample allocation not given. Repertoires come from day 63 after the first vaccine or placebo injection. On this clone itself: Its cognate antigen is unknown.

TCRdb's table, derived via immunoSEQ multiplex PCR, lists solely in-frame clones and lacks some. Among about 350,000 clones, 88% were seen once, and the ten largest hold 6.4%. Deletions cut 2 bases from V and 3 bases from J, with 11 bases between. CDR1 SGHTA and CDR2 FQGNSA come from the germline V gene. The CDR3 is 14 amino acids. Sequences were derived from peripheral blood, sampled in a trial of Ad26.COV2.S vaccine versus placebo. The rearrangement joins TRBV7-2 to TRBJ2-7; D ambiguous. This sequence originates from a person between 18 and 65 years old who received the Ad26.COV2.S COVID-19 vaccine or a placebo. The CDR3 DNA is TGTGCCAGCAGCTTAAGGAAAACAGACTACGAGCAGTACTTC. This encodes CASSLRKTDYEQYF.